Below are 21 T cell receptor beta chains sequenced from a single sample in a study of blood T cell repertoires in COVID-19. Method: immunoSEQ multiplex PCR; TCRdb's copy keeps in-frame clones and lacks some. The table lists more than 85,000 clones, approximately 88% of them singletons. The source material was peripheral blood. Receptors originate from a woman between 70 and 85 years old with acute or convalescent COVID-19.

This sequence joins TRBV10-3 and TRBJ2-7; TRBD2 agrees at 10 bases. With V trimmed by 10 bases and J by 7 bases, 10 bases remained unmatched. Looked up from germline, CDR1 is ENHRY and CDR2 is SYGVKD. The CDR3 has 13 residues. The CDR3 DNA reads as TGTGCCACTACTAGCGGGGAATGGGGGGAGCAGTACTTC. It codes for CATTSGEWGEQYF.

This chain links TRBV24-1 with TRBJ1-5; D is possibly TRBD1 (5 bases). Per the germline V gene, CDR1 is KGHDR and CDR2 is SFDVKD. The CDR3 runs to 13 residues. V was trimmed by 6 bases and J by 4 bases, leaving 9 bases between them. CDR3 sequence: CATSQGINQPQHF. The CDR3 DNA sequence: TGTGCCACCAGTCAGGGTATTAATCAGCCCCAGCATTTT.

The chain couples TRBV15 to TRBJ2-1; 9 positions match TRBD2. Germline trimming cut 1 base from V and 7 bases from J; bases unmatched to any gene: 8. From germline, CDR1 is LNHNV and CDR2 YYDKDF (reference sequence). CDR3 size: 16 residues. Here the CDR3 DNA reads TGTGCCACCAGCAGAGGGCGCGGGGGGGCGCAGAATGAGCAGTTCTTC. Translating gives CATSRGRGGAQNEQFF.

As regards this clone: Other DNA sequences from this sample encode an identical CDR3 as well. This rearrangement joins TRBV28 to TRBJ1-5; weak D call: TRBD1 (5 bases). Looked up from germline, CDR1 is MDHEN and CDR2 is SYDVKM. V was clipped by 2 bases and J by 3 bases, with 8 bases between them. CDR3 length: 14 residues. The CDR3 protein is CASSLRGYNQPQHF. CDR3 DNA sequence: TGTGCCAGCAGTTTAAGGGGATACAATCAGCCCCAGCATTTT.

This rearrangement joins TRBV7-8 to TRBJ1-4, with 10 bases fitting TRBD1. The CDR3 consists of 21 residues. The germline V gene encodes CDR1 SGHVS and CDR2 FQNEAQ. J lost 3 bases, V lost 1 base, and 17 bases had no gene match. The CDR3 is CASSLGQGAKLSPSANEKLFF. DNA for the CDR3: TGTGCCAGCAGCTTAGGACAGGGGGCGAAGTTGTCACCCTCAGCTAATGAAAAACTGTTTTTT.

CDR3 sequence: CATLTSGGTQYF. The DNA of the CDR3 is TGTGCCACCCTAACTAGCGGGGGGACCCAGTACTTC. The chain has TRBV6-6 and TRBJ2-5; the match to TRBD2 covers 11 bases. Unmatched junction bases numbered 5, after V lost 10 bases and J lost 7 bases. Germline V gene data show CDR1 as MNHNY and CDR2 as SVGAGI (reference sequence). The CDR3 is made up of 12 amino acids.

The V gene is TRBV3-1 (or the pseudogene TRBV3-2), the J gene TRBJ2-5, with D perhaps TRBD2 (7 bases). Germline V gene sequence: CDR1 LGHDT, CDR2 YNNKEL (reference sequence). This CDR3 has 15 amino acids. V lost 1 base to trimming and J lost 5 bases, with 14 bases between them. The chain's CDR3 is CASSQAPRGGETQYF. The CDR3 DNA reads TGTGCCAGCAGCCAAGCCCCCAGGGGAGGGGAGACCCAGTACTTC.

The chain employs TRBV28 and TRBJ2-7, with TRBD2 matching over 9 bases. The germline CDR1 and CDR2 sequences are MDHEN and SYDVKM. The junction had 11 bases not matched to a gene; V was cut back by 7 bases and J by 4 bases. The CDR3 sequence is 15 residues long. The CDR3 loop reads CASNDIAGARYEQYF. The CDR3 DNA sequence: TGTGCCAGCAACGATATAGCGGGAGCCCGGTACGAGCAGTACTTC.

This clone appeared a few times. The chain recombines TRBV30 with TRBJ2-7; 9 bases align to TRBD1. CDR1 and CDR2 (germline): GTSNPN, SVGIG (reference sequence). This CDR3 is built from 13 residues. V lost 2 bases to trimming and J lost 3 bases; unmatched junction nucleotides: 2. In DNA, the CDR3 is TGTGCCTGGAGTCCGGGACAGGGCTACGAGCAGTACTTC. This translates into CAWSPGQGYEQYF.

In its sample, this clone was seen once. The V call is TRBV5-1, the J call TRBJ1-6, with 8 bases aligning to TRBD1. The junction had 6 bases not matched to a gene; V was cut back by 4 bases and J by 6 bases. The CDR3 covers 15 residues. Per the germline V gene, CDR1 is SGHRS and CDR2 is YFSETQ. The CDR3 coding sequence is TGCGCCAGCAGCGGGGGGGACAGGTCTAATTCACCCCTCCACTTT. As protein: CASSGGDRSNSPLHF.

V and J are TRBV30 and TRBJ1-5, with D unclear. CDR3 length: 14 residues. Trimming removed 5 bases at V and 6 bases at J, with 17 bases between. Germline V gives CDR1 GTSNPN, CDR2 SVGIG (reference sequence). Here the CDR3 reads CAWDSRTGSQPQHF. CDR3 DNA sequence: TGTGCCTGGGATAGTAGGACGGGAAGTCAGCCCCAGCATTTT.

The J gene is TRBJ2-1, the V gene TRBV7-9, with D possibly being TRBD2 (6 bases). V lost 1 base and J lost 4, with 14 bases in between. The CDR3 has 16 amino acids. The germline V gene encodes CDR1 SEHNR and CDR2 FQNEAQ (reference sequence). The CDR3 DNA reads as TGTGCCAGCAGCTTAGGAGGAGGGTTAGGTTACAATGAGCAGTTCTTC. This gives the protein CASSLGGGLGYNEQFF.

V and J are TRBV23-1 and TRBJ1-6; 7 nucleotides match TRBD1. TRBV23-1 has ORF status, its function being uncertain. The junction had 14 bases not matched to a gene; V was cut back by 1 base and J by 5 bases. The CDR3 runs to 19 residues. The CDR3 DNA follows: TGCGCCAGCAGTCAATTGATTTTTGAGGGGGCTTTTGATAATTCACCCCTCCACTTT. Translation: CASSQLIFEGAFDNSPLHF.

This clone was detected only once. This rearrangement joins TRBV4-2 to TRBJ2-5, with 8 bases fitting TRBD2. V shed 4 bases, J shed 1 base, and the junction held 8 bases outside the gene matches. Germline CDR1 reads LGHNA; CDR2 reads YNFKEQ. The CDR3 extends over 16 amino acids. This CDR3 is CASSPFSGTLQETQYF. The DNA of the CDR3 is TGTGCCAGCAGCCCCTTTAGCGGGACCCTCCAAGAGACCCAGTACTTC.

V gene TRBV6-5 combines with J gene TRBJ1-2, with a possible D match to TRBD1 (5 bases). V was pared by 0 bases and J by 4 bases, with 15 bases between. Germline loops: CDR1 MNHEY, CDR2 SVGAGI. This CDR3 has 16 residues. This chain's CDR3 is CASSYSSGLHIYGYTF. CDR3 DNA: TGTGCCAGCAGTTACTCGTCAGGGCTTCATATCTATGGCTACACCTTC.

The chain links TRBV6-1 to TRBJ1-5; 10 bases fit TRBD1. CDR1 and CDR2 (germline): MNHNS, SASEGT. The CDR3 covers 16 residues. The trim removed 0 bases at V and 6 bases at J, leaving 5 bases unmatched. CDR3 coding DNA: TGTGCCAGCAGTGAAGCGGCCGGGACAGGGGTTCAGCCCCAGCATTTT. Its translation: CASSEAAGTGVQPQHF.

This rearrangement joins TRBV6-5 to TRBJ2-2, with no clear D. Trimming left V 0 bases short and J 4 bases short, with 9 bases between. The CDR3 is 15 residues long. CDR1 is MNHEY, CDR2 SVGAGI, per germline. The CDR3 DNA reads TGTGCCAGCAGTTACTCGACAAGTCTCACCGGGGAGCTGTTTTTT. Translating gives CASSYSTSLTGELFF.

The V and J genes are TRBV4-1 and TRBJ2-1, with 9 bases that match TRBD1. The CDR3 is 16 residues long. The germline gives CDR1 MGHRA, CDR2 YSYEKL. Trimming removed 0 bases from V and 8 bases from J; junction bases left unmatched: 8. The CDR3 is CASSQDGTGLNYEQFF. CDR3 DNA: TGCGCCAGCAGCCAAGACGGGACAGGGTTAAACTATGAGCAGTTCTTC.

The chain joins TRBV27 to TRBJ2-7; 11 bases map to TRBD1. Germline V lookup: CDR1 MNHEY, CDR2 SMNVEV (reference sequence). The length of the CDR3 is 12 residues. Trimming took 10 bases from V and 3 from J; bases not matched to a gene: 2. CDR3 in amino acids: CATGTGGYEQYF. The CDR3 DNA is TGTGCCACCGGGACAGGGGGCTACGAGCAGTACTTC.

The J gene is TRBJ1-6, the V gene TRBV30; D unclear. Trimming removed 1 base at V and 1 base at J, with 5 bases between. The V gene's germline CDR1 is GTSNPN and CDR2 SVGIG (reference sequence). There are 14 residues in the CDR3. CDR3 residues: CAWSAGSYNSPLHF. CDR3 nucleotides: TGTGCCTGGAGTGCGGGATCCTATAATTCACCCCTCCACTTT.

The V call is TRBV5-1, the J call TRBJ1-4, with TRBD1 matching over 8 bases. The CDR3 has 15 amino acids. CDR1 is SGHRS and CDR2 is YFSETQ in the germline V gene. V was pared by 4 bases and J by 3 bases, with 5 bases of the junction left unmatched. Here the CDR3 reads CASSAGTGANEKLFF. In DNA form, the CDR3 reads TGCGCCAGCAGCGCCGGGACAGGCGCTAATGAAAAACTGTTTTTT.